The rows below give T cell receptor beta chains drawn from one sample of a study of post-analysis software for immune sequencing data. From the PCR reads, TCRdb called clonotypes with MiXCR, one entry per CDR3 protein. The data hold about 620,000 distinct CDR3 sequences, with around 47% observed a single time. Sequencing input: blood. These receptors were taken from a girl aged 10-17 years with multiple sclerosis. The CDR3 runs from the conserved cysteine through the conserved F or W. A D gene is named only where the DNA matches it firmly. Clone size is stated in some rows and not others, as once, few, many or a class when expanded.

D	size	V	J	CDR3	DNA
TRBD1	few	TRBV5-1	TRBJ2-7	CASSYSDRVDYEQYF	TGCGCCAGCAGCTATTCGGACAGGGTAGACTACGAGCAGTACTTC
.	.	TRBV4-2	TRBJ1-2	CASSQAARDGYTF	TGTGCCAGCAGCCAAGCAGCGAGGGATGGCTACACCTTC
TRBD1	.	TRBV20-1	TRBJ1-1	CSATPRQGGDTEAFF	TGCAGTGCCACACCGAGACAGGGAGGTGACACTGAAGCTTTCTTT
TRBD2	.	TRBV29-1	TRBJ2-1	CSGLAVSYNEQFF	TGCAGCGGCCTAGCGGTTTCCTACAATGAGCAGTTCTTC
.	few	TRBV10-3	TRBJ2-5	CAISESPAQETQYF	TGTGCCATCAGTGAGTCCCCGGCTCAAGAGACCCAGTACTTC
TRBD2	.	TRBV7-8	TRBJ2-7	CASSLGPANSGGEQYF	TGTGCCAGCAGCTTGGGACCAGCGAACTCGGGGGGCGAGCAGTACTTC
.	.	TRBV20-1	TRBJ2-1	CSAPPRGAGNEQFF	TGCAGTGCTCCCCCCAGGGGGGCGGGGAATGAGCAGTTCTTC
.	.	TRBV12-3/TRBV12-4	TRBJ2-7	CASSPMGDSGPTYEQYF	TGTGCCAGCAGCCCAATGGGAGATAGCGGACCCACCTACGAGCAGTACTTC
.	.	TRBV27	TRBJ2-1	CASSFGAFYNEQFF	TGTGCCAGCAGTTTCGGGGCTTTCTACAATGAGCAGTTCTTC
.	.	TRBV5-1	TRBJ1-1	CASSSQGRRTEAFF	TGCGCCAGCAGCTCCCAGGGGCGGCGGACTGAAGCTTTCTTT
TRBD1	.	TRBV5-1	TRBJ2-5	CASSSGTGLKETQYF	TGCGCCAGCAGCTCCGGGACAGGGCTTAAGGAGACCCAGTACTTC